These 2 T cell receptor beta chains originate from one sample sequenced in a study of blood T cell repertoires in COVID-19. Profiling relied on immunoSEQ multiplex PCR, and the TCRdb table lists in-frame clones only, not all of them. This sample has under 200,000 clones; around 80% occur once, and the top ten carry around 13%. Source material: peripheral blood. The receptor set was obtained from a woman between 65 and 79 years old with COVID-19, enrolled during active disease.

The V and J genes are TRBV5-1 and TRBJ1-6; TRBD1 is a possible D gene (6 bases). This CDR3 is built from 15 residues. Germline V gene sequence: CDR1 SGHRS, CDR2 YFSETQ. V was pared by 4 bases and J by 10 bases, with 18 bases between. CDR3 nucleotide sequence: TGCGCCAGCAGCCCTACGGGACGGGGGGGCTCACCCCTCCACTTT. This translates into CASSPTGRGGSPLHF.

The CDR3 loop reads CASTVFVGRGFVNQPQHF. In nucleotides, the CDR3 is TGTGCCAGCACCGTCTTCGTGGGCAGGGGGTTTGTCAATCAGCCCCAGCATTTT. The chain joins TRBV28 to TRBJ1-5, with 7 bases that match TRBD1. CDR3 length: 18 residues. J lost 3 bases, V lost 7 bases, and 18 bases had no gene match. Looked up from germline, CDR1 is MDHEN and CDR2 is SYDVKM. Combining the CDR3 with reference TRBV28 and TRBJ1-5 gives the whole variable domain DVKVTQSSRYLVKRTGEKVFLECVQDMDHENMFWYRQDPGLGLRLIYFSYDVKMKEKGDIPEGYSVSREKKERFSLILESASTNQTSMYLCASTVFVGRGFVNQPQHFGDGTRLSIL.